This T cell receptor (beta chain) was sequenced for a study of blood T cell repertoires in COVID-19. Assay: immunoSEQ multiplex PCR; the TCRdb copy retains only in-frame clones and omits some. The data contain under 300,000 clones, around four fifths of them singletons. This CDR3 spans 15 amino acids. Germline V gene sequence: CDR1 MNHNY, CDR2 SVGAGI (reference sequence). Trimming removed 5 bases from V and 4 bases from J; junction bases left unmatched: 9. The genes are TRBV6-6 and TRBJ2-7; TRBD2 agrees at 9 bases. The source of this sequence is a man aged 25 to 40 who had recovered from COVID-19. The specimen sequenced was peripheral blood. The CDR3, as DNA: TGTGCCAGCAGTCCCGTGGCGGGGGGGGATTACGAGCAGTACGTC. It codes for CASSPVAGGDYEQYV.